The 31 T cell receptor beta chains reported below all come from one sample, sequenced in a study of blood T cell repertoires in COVID-19 (dated by TCRdb to about 2020). To prepare the library, the immunoSEQ multiplex PCR assay was applied. TCRdb re-hosts the immuneACCESS table, in-frame sequences only. Its copies lack some clones; in the studies checked, an unresolved V gene accounts for under half of them, and the cause for the rest is not known. The sample profile shows hundreds of thousands of clones; 75% to 90% of them were found once. The ten largest clones take up over 0.2% of the sample. Input material: peripheral blood. All receptors derive from a woman between 18 and 29 years old with acute or convalescent COVID-19.

V usage is TRBV12-3 or TRBV12-4 and J usage is TRBJ1-2; no definite D call. Trimming shortened V by 3 bases and J by 3 bases, and 5 bases separated the two germline ends. The CDR3 loop spans 12 amino acids. For the CDR3, the DNA is TGTGCCAGCAGTTTTAGTGACTATGGCTACACCTTC. Translated: CASSFSDYGYTF.

This chain connects TRBV6-4 to TRBJ2-2; TRBD1 might be the D (5 bases). Germline V CDR1 and CDR2: MRHNA, SNTAGT. The germline V and J ends were trimmed by 3 bases and 2 bases, with 7 bases remaining between them. The CDR3 spans 14 residues. CDR3 region: CASSEQGNTGELFF. In DNA, the CDR3 is TGTGCCAGCAGTGAGCAGGGAAACACCGGGGAGCTGTTTTTT.

The V gene is TRBV29-1, the J gene TRBJ2-7; 11 bases fit TRBD1. There are 13 residues in the CDR3. Germline CDR1 reads SQVTM; CDR2 reads ANQGSEA. V shed 7 bases, J shed 6 bases, and the junction held 8 bases outside the gene matches. In nucleotides, the CDR3 is TGCAGCGCCTGGGACAGGGGGTGGATCGAGCAGTACTTC. Translated: CSAWDRGWIEQYF.

The chain recombines TRBV5-4 with TRBJ2-2; D possibly corresponds to TRBD2 (7 bases). CDR1 is SGHNT, CDR2 YYREEE, per germline (reference sequence). The CDR3 covers 15 residues. The V end lost 6 bases, the J end lost 3 bases, and 15 bases lay between the germline ends. The CDR3 is CASTLGGPHTGELFF. The CDR3 DNA reads TGTGCCAGCACCCTCGGGGGGCCACACACCGGGGAGCTGTTTTTT. Looking up the rest from reference TRBV5-4 and TRBJ2-2 gives the full variable domain: ETGVTQSPTHLIKTRGQQVTLRCSSQSGHNTVSWYQQALGQGPQFIFQYYREEENGRGNFPPRFSGLQFPNYSSELNVNALELDDSALYLCASTLGGPHTGELFFGEGSRLTVL.

The chain recombines TRBV30 with TRBJ2-1; 9 bases are a match to TRBD2. Per the germline V gene, CDR1 is GTSNPN and CDR2 is SVGIG (reference sequence). The CDR3 sequence is 13 residues long. J lost 10 bases, V lost 4 bases, and 8 bases had no gene match. DNA for the CDR3: TGTGCCTGGACGGGACTAGCCCCCCGCGAGCAGTTCTTC. Protein product: CAWTGLAPREQFF.

V is TRBV5-1 and J is TRBJ2-7; TRBD1 matches at 7 bases. This CDR3 has 14 amino acids. Germline CDR1 is SGHRS and CDR2 is YFSETQ. The J segment lost 5 bases and the V segment lost 6 bases, leaving 11 bases of the junction unmatched. The CDR3 sequence: CASTLDRPQDEQYF. DNA for the CDR3: TGCGCCAGCACACTGGACAGGCCCCAGGACGAGCAGTACTTC. The whole variable domain, remainder taken from reference TRBV5-1 and TRBJ2-7, is KAGVTQTPRYLIKTRGQQVTLSCSPISGHRSVSWYQQTPGQGLQFLFEYFSETQRNKGNFPGRFSGRQFSNSRSEMNVSTLELGDSALYLCASTLDRPQDEQYFGPGTRLTVT.

This clone came up a few times. The rearrangement links TRBV19 to TRBJ1-2; D gene uncertain. V was shortened by 3 bases and J by 3 bases, with 8 bases between the two germline ends. The CDR3 consists of 13 residues. Germline V gene data show CDR1 as LNHDA and CDR2 as SQIVND (reference sequence). CDR3 loop: CASSMQVDYGYTF. As DNA, the CDR3 is TGTGCCAGTAGTATGCAGGTCGACTATGGCTACACCTTC.

The chain carries TRBV6-6 and TRBJ2-1; D remains unclear. Germline V gene lookup returns CDR1 MNHNY and CDR2 SVGAGI (reference sequence). With 0 bases removed from V and 8 bases from J, the gap between germline ends came to 11 bases. The CDR3 is 14 amino acids. The CDR3 sequence: CASSYSSSIYEQFF. CDR3 bases: TGTGCCAGCAGTTACTCGTCCAGTATCTATGAGCAGTTCTTC.

Here the CDR3 DNA reads TGTGCCAGCAGCCCATCTCCCGGGACAAGTAATTCACCCCTCCACTTT. It codes for CASSPSPGTSNSPLHF. V is TRBV7-9 and J is TRBJ1-6, with D maybe TRBD1 (6 bases). The CDR3 extends over 16 amino acids. V was clipped by 5 bases and J by 6 bases, with 17 bases between them. Germline CDR1 is SEHNR and CDR2 is FQNEAQ (reference sequence).

The V call is TRBV9, the J call TRBJ1-6; D is possibly TRBD1 (5 bases). With 4 bases removed from V and 0 bases from J, the gap between germline ends came to 8 bases. CDR1 and CDR2 (germline): SGDLS, YYNGEE. The length of the CDR3 is 15 residues. The CDR3 spells CASSYDSSYNSPLHF. The CDR3 DNA sequence: TGTGCCAGCAGCTATGACAGCTCCTATAATTCACCCCTCCACTTT. The full variable domain, with the rest looked up from reference TRBV9 and TRBJ1-6, is DSGVTQTPKHLITATGQRVTLRCSPRSGDLSVYWYQQSLDQGLQFLIQYYNGEERAKGNILERFSAQQFPDLHSELNLSSLELGDSALYFCASSYDSSYNSPLHFGNGTRLTVT.

This chain links TRBV15 with TRBJ1-3; no clear D gene. The CDR3 totals 16 residues. The V gene's germline CDR1 is LNHNV and CDR2 YYDKDF (reference sequence). The V end lost 6 bases, the J end lost 0 bases, and 15 bases lay between the germline ends. The CDR3 DNA reads as TGTGCCACCAGTATGGGCAGGCCTACCTCTGGAAACACCATATATTTT. It is translated as CATSMGRPTSGNTIYF.

This chain uses TRBV4-3 with TRBJ2-7; a possible D gene is TRBD1 (6 bases). The CDR3 sequence is 17 residues long. Germline V lookup: CDR1 LGHNA, CDR2 YSLEER. The V end lost 0 bases, the J end lost 0 bases, and 15 bases lay between the germline ends. The CDR3 DNA follows: TGCGCCAGCAGCCAAGAAGGCTGGGGCAGGGGCTCCTACGAGCAGTACTTC. Its translation: CASSQEGWGRGSYEQYF.

This chain links TRBV6-4 with TRBJ2-5, with 7 bases aligning to TRBD2. This CDR3 has 14 amino acids. CDR1 and CDR2 from the germline V gene are MRHNA and SNTAGT. Trimming removed 5 bases from V and 4 bases from J; junction bases left unmatched: 7. CDR3 sequence: CASSPAGESETQYF. As DNA, the CDR3 is TGTGCCAGCAGTCCGGCGGGGGAGTCAGAGACCCAGTACTTC.

J is TRBJ1-1 and V is TRBV12-5; maybe TRBD1 (5 bases). This CDR3 region has 15 residues. V lost 1 base and J 5 bases, leaving 14 bases between the germline ends. Germline values: CDR1 LGHNT, CDR2 FRNRAP. CDR3 sequence (DNA): TGTGCTAGTGGTTTGGGCGTCCAGGGTAGGACTGAAGCTTTCTTT. This encodes CASGLGVQGRTEAFF.

Points on this clone: This same CDR3 is encoded by further DNA sequences in the sample. The V call is TRBV29-1, the J call TRBJ1-2; no firm D call. The CDR3 covers 12 residues. V lost 6 bases to trimming and J lost 7 bases, with 15 bases between them. Germline CDR1 is SQVTM and CDR2 is ANQGSEA. Here the CDR3 reads CSVPGSLGGYTF. In DNA form, the CDR3 reads TGCAGCGTCCCTGGGAGTTTAGGTGGCTACACCTTC.

V gene TRBV7-2 combines with J gene TRBJ1-5; TRBD1 aligns across 11 bases. V shed 5 bases and J 4 bases; nucleotides not matched to a gene: 4. This CDR3 contains 15 residues. Germline CDR1 is SGHTA and CDR2 is FQGNSA. The CDR3 protein is CASSPGTGGNQPQHF. The CDR3 coding sequence is TGTGCCAGCAGCCCCGGGACAGGGGGGAATCAGCCCCAGCATTTT.

This clone was seen only once. V usage is TRBV19 and J usage is TRBJ1-3; possible D gene TRBD1, 6 bases. CDR3 length equals 14 residues. V lost 6 bases and J 4 bases, leaving 13 bases between the germline ends. Germline assignment: CDR1 LNHDA and CDR2 SQIVND (reference sequence). CDR3 nucleotides: TGTGCCAGTAGCGTCGGACAGACCGGAAACACCATATATTTT. Translation: CASSVGQTGNTIYF. The variable domain in full, completed from reference TRBV19 and TRBJ1-3, reads DGGITQSPKYLFRKEGQNVTLSCEQNLNHDAMYWYRQDPGQGLRLIYYSQIVNDFQKGDIAEGYSVSREKKESFPLTVTSAQKNPTAFYLCASSVGQTGNTIYFGEGSWLTVV.

The chain joins TRBV10-3 to TRBJ1-1, with 9 bases aligning to TRBD1. The germline V gene encodes CDR1 ENHRY and CDR2 SYGVKD. This CDR3 is 14 amino acids long. V was pared by 6 bases and J by 2 bases, with 4 bases of the junction left unmatched. CDR3 sequence reads: CAIRGTGINTEAFF. CDR3 coding DNA: TGTGCCATCAGGGGGACAGGGATAAACACTGAAGCTTTCTTT.

The rearrangement joins TRBV6-6 to TRBJ2-1, with D maybe TRBD2 (7 bases). V was clipped by 5 bases and J by 0 bases, with 26 bases between them. The CDR3 consists of 20 residues. CDR1 is MNHNY, CDR2 SVGAGI, per germline (reference sequence). The CDR3 spells CASSRTGGGPIYSSYNEQFF. Here the CDR3 DNA reads TGTGCCAGCAGTCGAACTGGGGGGGGGCCCATTTATAGCTCCTACAATGAGCAGTTCTTC.

The chain links TRBV27 to TRBJ1-5; 10 nucleotides match TRBD1. The germline V gene encodes CDR1 MNHEY and CDR2 SMNVEV (reference sequence). This CDR3 region has 14 residues. V gave up 5 bases and J gave up 6 bases; unmatched junction bases: 4. The DNA of the CDR3 is TGTGCCAGCAGTGGGGACAGGGGCGGTCAGCCCCAGCATTTT. It specifies CASSGDRGGQPQHF.

The chain carries TRBV9 and TRBJ1-3; maybe TRBD1 (6 bases). CDR1 is SGDLS and CDR2 is YYNGEE in the germline V gene. The CDR3 covers 16 residues. V was cut by 3 bases and J by 4 bases, with 17 bases left in between. CDR3 coding DNA: TGTGCCAGCAGCGAAACGGGGGGCTTACAGGGAAACACCATATATTTT. This translates into CASSETGGLQGNTIYF.

V usage is TRBV3-1 (or the pseudogene TRBV3-2) and J usage is TRBJ2-7; a weak D match, TRBD1 (5 bases). V was trimmed by 7 bases and J by 5 bases, leaving 24 bases between them. The CDR3 runs 16 residues. Germline CDR1 LGHDT, CDR2 YNNKEL (reference sequence). The CDR3 sequence: CASTQTGSRAAHEQYF. CDR3 DNA: TGTGCCAGCACCCAGACCGGATCCAGGGCGGCCCACGAGCAGTACTTC.

The chain has TRBV7-9 and TRBJ1-1; 7 bases are a match to TRBD1. CDR3 length equals 14 residues. The V segment lost 7 bases and the J segment 1 base; nucleotides outside the gene matches: 6. Germline V CDR1 and CDR2: SEHNR, FQNEAQ (reference sequence). The CDR3 here is CASTTTGANTEAFF. The CDR3 DNA reads TGTGCCAGCACCACTACAGGGGCGAACACTGAAGCTTTCTTT.

V and J are TRBV2 and TRBJ2-1; no firm D call. The CDR3 runs to 11 residues. The V gene's germline CDR1 is SNHLY and CDR2 FYNNEI. V lost 9 bases and J lost 12, with 15 bases in between. This CDR3 is CASSASPGQFF. In DNA, the CDR3 is TGTGCCAGTTCTGCATCTCCCGGGCAGTTCTTC. Drawing the rest from reference TRBV2 and TRBJ2-1, the complete variable domain is EPEVTQTPSHQVTQMGQEVILRCVPISNHLYFYWYRQILGQKVEFLVSFYNNEISEKSEIFDDQFSVERPDGSNFTLKIRSTKLEDSAMYFCASSASPGQFFGPGTRLTVL.

The chain links TRBV18 to TRBJ1-1, with 7 bases aligning to TRBD1. Germline CDR1 reads KGHSH; CDR2 reads LQKENI. The trim removed 4 bases at V and 6 bases at J, leaving 8 bases unmatched. The CDR3 covers 14 residues. The CDR3 DNA follows: TGTGCCAGCTCACTGCGACAGGGAGGCTCTGAAGCTTTCTTT. This codes for CASSLRQGGSEAFF.

The chain couples TRBV5-1 to TRBJ2-5; D is unclear. The CDR3 length is 14 residues. Between the trimmed V and J ends, which lost 0 bases and 2 bases, there was a span of 8 bases. Germline CDR1 SGHRS, CDR2 YFSETQ. CDR3 DNA: TGCGCCAGCAGCTTGGAATCCAGACAAGAGACCCAGTACTTC. This sequence encodes CASSLESRQETQYF.

As DNA, the CDR3 is TGTGCCAGCAGACGGTATAGAGAAGCTAACTATGGCTACACCTTC. As protein: CASRRYREANYGYTF. The rearrangement links TRBV6-5 to TRBJ1-2; D uncertain. Looked up from germline, CDR1 is MNHEY and CDR2 is SVGAGI. V shed 6 bases and J shed 0 bases, with 14 bases lying between them. CDR3 length: 15 amino acids.

This sequence joins TRBV5-4 and TRBJ1-2, with D unresolved. The CDR3 loop spans 15 amino acids. V was clipped by 4 bases and J by 7 bases, with 20 bases between them. Germline CDR1 is SGHNT and CDR2 is YYREEE (reference sequence). Here the CDR3 DNA reads TGTGCCAGCAGCAACCCTCCGGGTCTGAGCCGTGGCTACACCTTC. Translation: CASSNPPGLSRGYTF.

The rearrangement joins TRBV6-5 to TRBJ2-1; 7 nucleotides match TRBD1. The germline V gene encodes CDR1 MNHEY and CDR2 SVGAGI. With V trimmed by 9 bases and J by 10 bases, 15 bases remained unmatched. The CDR3 consists of 14 residues. CDR3 loop: CASQPGQASPEQFF. The CDR3 DNA is TGTGCCAGTCAACCTGGACAGGCCTCCCCAGAGCAGTTCTTC.

V is TRBV7-9 and J is TRBJ2-3; 7 bases are a match to TRBD1. The CDR3 is 15 residues long. CDR1 and CDR2 from the germline V gene are SEHNR and FQNEAQ (reference sequence). J gave up 2 bases and V 4 bases, and 6 bases lay outside the gene matches. The chain's CDR3 is CASSYRTGYTDTQYF. The CDR3 DNA follows: TGTGCCAGCAGCTACAGGACAGGCTACACAGATACGCAGTATTTT.

CDR3 in DNA: TGTGCCATCAGTGAAATCCAGGAGGGGACTGAAGCTTTCTTT. Protein sequence: CAISEIQEGTEAFF. The gene calls are TRBV10-3 and TRBJ1-1, with D tentatively TRBD1 (5 bases). CDR1 and CDR2 from the germline V gene are ENHRY and SYGVKD. CDR3 length equals 14 residues. Trimming pared 3 bases from V and 5 bases from J, leaving 13 bases between.